This passage covers 16 T cell receptor beta chains from one sample sequenced in a study of lymphopenia after photon versus proton radiotherapy. Here immunoSEQ multiplex PCR was the method, and the copy in TCRdb shows in-frame clones only, minus some. Of tens of thousands of clones listed, about 85% are singletons. Sequenced material: peripheral blood, taken from a patient treated with photon-based radiotherapy. All receptors derive from a man between 45 and 60 years old with gastric cancer.

The V gene is TRBV15, the J gene TRBJ2-5; tentatively, D is TRBD2 (6 bases). The V end lost 1 base, the J end lost 2 bases, and 14 bases lay between the germline ends. This CDR3 is 16 amino acids long. Germline V CDR1 and CDR2: LNHNV, YYDKDF (reference sequence). CDR3 sequence reads: CATSRVPQGGQETQYF. The CDR3 bases are TGTGCCACCAGCAGAGTTCCGCAGGGAGGACAAGAGACCCAGTACTTC.

The chain uses TRBV19 and TRBJ1-2, with 7 nucleotides matching TRBD1. V gave up 2 bases and J gave up 7 bases; unmatched junction bases: 7. Germline V gene sequence: CDR1 LNHDA, CDR2 SQIVND (reference sequence). The CDR3 runs 14 residues. The CDR3: CASSITSGGGGYTF. The CDR3, as DNA: TGTGCCAGTAGTATAACCTCAGGGGGAGGTGGCTACACCTTC.

V gene TRBV4-1 combines with J gene TRBJ2-7, with TRBD2 as a possible D gene (6 bases). V dropped 1 base and J dropped 6 bases, with 10 bases sitting between them. The CDR3 consists of 13 residues. CDR1 MGHRA and CDR2 YSYEKL come from the germline V gene. This CDR3 is CASSQGRDFEQYF. The DNA for the CDR3 is TGCGCCAGCAGCCAAGGGAGGGACTTCGAGCAGTACTTC.

The rearrangement links TRBV18 to TRBJ2-1; 7 nucleotides agree with TRBD2. The germline gives CDR1 KGHSH, CDR2 LQKENI. With V trimmed by 6 bases and J by 1 base, 6 bases remained unmatched. CDR3 length equals 15 residues. CDR3 nucleotides: TGTGCCAGCTCCCCTGGCGGGAGATCCTACAATGAGCAGTTCTTC. Amino acid sequence: CASSPGGRSYNEQFF. Variable domain in full (rest from reference TRBV18 and TRBJ2-1): NAGVMQNPRHLVRRRGQEARLRCSPMKGHSHVYWYRQLPEEGLKFMVYLQKENIIDESGMPKERFSAEFPKEGPSILRIQQVVRGDSAAYFCASSPGGRSYNEQFFGPGTRLTVL.

This clone has a single count. The rearrangement links TRBV14 to TRBJ1-4; 7 nucleotides line up with TRBD1. With 0 bases clipped from V and 8 bases from J, the junction kept 12 bases outside the gene matches. This CDR3 has 17 amino acids. Per germline, CDR1 SGHDN and CDR2 FVKESK. CDR3 sequence (DNA): TGTGCCAGCAGCCAAGATCAACAGGGGTTACGAAGGGAAAAACTGTTTTTT. It codes for CASSQDQQGLRREKLFF.

The V and J genes are TRBV11-2 and TRBJ2-5; D remains ambiguous. The DNA end lines up better with TRBJ2-7; the J call may be wrong. CDR1 SGHAT and CDR2 FQNNGV come from the germline V gene. This CDR3 comprises 14 residues. DNA for the CDR3: TGTGCCAGCACCCCCCGAGGACGCTCCTACGAGCAGTACTTC. Protein: CASTPRGRSYEQYF.

DNA of the CDR3: TGTGCCAGCAGCTTAGCCGGGACAGGTTCCTACGAGCAGTACTTC. The encoded protein is CASSLAGTGSYEQYF. J is TRBJ2-7 and V is TRBV7-2; TRBD1 agrees at 8 bases. J was trimmed by 1 base and V by 0 bases; bases with no gene match: 2. Germline loops: CDR1 SGHTA, CDR2 FQGNSA. The CDR3 consists of 15 residues.

The chain is built from TRBV5-6 and TRBJ2-5; TRBD2 aligns across 8 bases. The V gene's germline CDR1 is SGHDT and CDR2 YYEEEE. The CDR3 totals 16 residues. V lost 1 base to trimming and J lost 4 bases; unmatched junction nucleotides: 9. CDR3: CASSLRGTSSGETQYF. Written as DNA, the CDR3 is TGTGCCAGCAGCTTGCGAGGGACTAGTTCGGGAGAGACCCAGTACTTC.

This clone was detected a few times. Other DNA variants within this sample encode the same CDR3. The chain has TRBV7-9 and TRBJ2-2, with TRBD2 matching over 10 bases. From germline, CDR1 is SEHNR and CDR2 FQNEAQ (reference sequence). Trimming cost V 4 bases and J 3 bases; bases outside gene matches: 2. The CDR3 covers 15 residues. The CDR3 nucleotides read TGTGCCAGCAGCTCAGGGACTAGCGACACCGGGGAGCTGTTTTTT. This translates into CASSSGTSDTGELFF.

This rearrangement joins TRBV27 to TRBJ1-2; 9 nucleotides align to TRBD1. This CDR3 spans 14 amino acids. Germline values: CDR1 MNHEY, CDR2 SMNVEV (reference sequence). V was pared by 5 bases and J by 4 bases, with 5 bases of the junction left unmatched. This CDR3 reads CASSPDRGVYGYTF. CDR3 bases: TGTGCCAGCAGTCCAGACAGGGGGGTCTATGGCTACACCTTC.

The rearrangement links TRBV9 to TRBJ2-3; 9 positions agree with TRBD1. This CDR3 spans 17 amino acids. CDR1 SGDLS and CDR2 YYNGEE come from the germline V gene. The V segment lost 2 bases and the J segment 7 bases; nucleotides outside the gene matches: 14. The CDR3 coding sequence is TGTGCCAGCAGCGTCACCGGGACAGGGTTACCTCCCCATACGCAGTATTTT. It translates to CASSVTGTGLPPHTQYF.

The chain is built from TRBV25-1 and TRBJ2-5, with TRBD1 matching over 8 bases. J was trimmed by 5 bases and V by 3 bases; bases with no gene match: 2. In germline, CDR1 is MGHDK, CDR2 SYGVNS. The CDR3 is 13 amino acids. The CDR3 is CASSDRGRETQYF. In DNA, the CDR3 is TGTGCCAGCAGTGACAGGGGGCGGGAGACCCAGTACTTC.

This clone was picked up one time. This chain joins TRBV30 and TRBJ1-4; TRBD1 might be the D (5 bases). Looked up from germline, CDR1 is GTSNPN and CDR2 is SVGIG (reference sequence). V was shortened by 1 base and J by 0 bases, with 9 bases between the two germline ends. The CDR3 length is 15 residues. CDR3: CAWSDWTSTNEKLFF. In DNA, the CDR3 is TGTGCCTGGAGTGATTGGACATCAACTAATGAAAAACTGTTTTTT.

This clone has a handful of counts. V and J are TRBV6-5 and TRBJ1-1; D is undetermined. Germline V CDR1 and CDR2: MNHEY, SVGAGI. The CDR3 contains 12 residues. The V gene lost 5 bases and the J gene lost 6 bases, with 10 bases spanning the gap. CDR3 bases: TGTGCCAGCAGTCGCCGGGAGGCTGAAGCTTTCTTT. Translated, it gives CASSRREAEAFF.

This clone was seen just once. J is TRBJ1-2 and V is TRBV6-5; tentatively, D is TRBD1 (5 bases). Germline lookup yields CDR1 MNHEY and CDR2 SVGAGI. The V end lost 0 bases, the J end lost 3 bases, and 14 bases lay between the germline ends. The CDR3 is made up of 16 amino acids. CDR3 nucleotides: TGTGCCAGCAGTTACTCAGGGAGGGGAGTACACTATGGCTACACCTTC. Amino acid sequence: CASSYSGRGVHYGYTF.

The chain recombines TRBV18 with TRBJ2-3; D is undetermined. The V gene lost 3 bases and the J gene lost 1 base, with 11 bases spanning the gap. This CDR3 region has 15 residues. Germline assignment: CDR1 KGHSH and CDR2 LQKENI. CDR3 coding DNA: TGTGCCAGCTCACCCTGGACGGCCCGCACAGATACGCAGTATTTT. Residues: CASSPWTARTDTQYF.